The clone carrying this TCR beta chain was counted a single time. Its antigen is not identified. This entry belongs to a study of graft-versus-host responses after intestinal transplantation. The ends lost 5 bases at V and 6 bases at J; junction bases unmatched: 4. In germline, CDR1 is PRHDT, CDR2 FYEKMQ (reference sequence). The CDR3 consists of 15 residues. This table comes from immunoSEQ multiplex PCR, and its TCRdb copy is limited to in-frame clones, with some not included. The top ten hold about 0.5% of the sample, which has roughly 93,000 clones, over 85% seen once. The chain uses TRBV13 and TRBJ2-1, with 13 bases that match TRBD2. This sequence was found in a human donor who received an intestinal transplant. Material: unstimulated CD8+ T cells sorted from spleen or lymph node cells, obtained before intestinal transplant. The DNA of the CDR3 is TGTGCCAGCAGCGCCCGGACTAGCGGGGGCAATGAGCAGTTCTTC. It translates to CASSARTSGGNEQFF.